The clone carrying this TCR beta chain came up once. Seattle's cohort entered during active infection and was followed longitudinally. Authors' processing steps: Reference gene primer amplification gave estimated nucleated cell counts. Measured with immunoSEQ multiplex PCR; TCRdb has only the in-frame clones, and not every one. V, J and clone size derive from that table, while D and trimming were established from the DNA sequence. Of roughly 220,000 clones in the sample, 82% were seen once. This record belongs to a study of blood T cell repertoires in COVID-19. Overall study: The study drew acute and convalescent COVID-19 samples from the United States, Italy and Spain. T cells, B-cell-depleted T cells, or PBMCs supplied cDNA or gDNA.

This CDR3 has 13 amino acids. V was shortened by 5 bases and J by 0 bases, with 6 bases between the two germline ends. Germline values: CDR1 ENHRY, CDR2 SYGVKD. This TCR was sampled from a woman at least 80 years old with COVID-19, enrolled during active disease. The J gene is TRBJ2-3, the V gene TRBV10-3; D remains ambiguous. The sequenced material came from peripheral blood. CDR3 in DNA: TGTGCCATCAGTTCCATTAGCACAGATACGCAGTATTTT. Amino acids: CAISSISTDTQYF.